The rows below give T cell receptor beta chains drawn from one sample of a study of CD8+ T cells in alopecia areata. Data came from immunoSEQ multiplex PCR; TCRdb stores just in-frame clones and leaves some out. The repertoire holds fewer than 250,000 clones, 35% to 45% seen once, with 0.45% to 0.55% in the top ten. This specimen consisted of CD4+ T cells sorted from blood, obtained between weeks 30 and 35, from a patient treated with tofacitinib. The receptors shown here come from a human donor with alopecia areata. Each CDR3 is given with its conserved first and last residue.

J	V	CDR3
TRBJ1-1	TRBV18	CASSPPGDTEAFF
TRBJ2-1	TRBV7-9	CASSDGADYNEQFF
TRBJ1-6	TRBV2	CASSEGTGYSPLHF
TRBJ2-1	TRBV30	CAWKRTPGTRDNEQFF
TRBJ2-6	TRBV6-6	CASRWDSGANVLTF
TRBJ2-5	TRBV4-2	CASSQGASGGTIQETQYF
TRBJ2-5	TRBV7-9	CASSLAIRAQETQYF
TRBJ2-1	TRBV6-6	CASSSQGNEQFF
TRBJ1-5	TRBV29-1	CSVEDGGGNQPQHF
TRBJ2-7	TRBV27	CASSLSDRGGFFYEQYF
TRBJ1-1	TRBV5-1	CASRLGGVNTEAFF
TRBJ1-1	TRBV5-4	CASSLVGQTNTEAFF
TRBJ2-1	TRBV29-1	CSSGQDEQFF
TRBJ2-2	TRBV7-7	CASSSGTSFVGELFF
TRBJ2-7	TRBV27	CASCPTGASLEQYF
TRBJ2-6	TRBV10-3	CAISDVGGANGANVLTF
TRBJ2-3	TRBV6-1	CASSEALKQTTDTQYF